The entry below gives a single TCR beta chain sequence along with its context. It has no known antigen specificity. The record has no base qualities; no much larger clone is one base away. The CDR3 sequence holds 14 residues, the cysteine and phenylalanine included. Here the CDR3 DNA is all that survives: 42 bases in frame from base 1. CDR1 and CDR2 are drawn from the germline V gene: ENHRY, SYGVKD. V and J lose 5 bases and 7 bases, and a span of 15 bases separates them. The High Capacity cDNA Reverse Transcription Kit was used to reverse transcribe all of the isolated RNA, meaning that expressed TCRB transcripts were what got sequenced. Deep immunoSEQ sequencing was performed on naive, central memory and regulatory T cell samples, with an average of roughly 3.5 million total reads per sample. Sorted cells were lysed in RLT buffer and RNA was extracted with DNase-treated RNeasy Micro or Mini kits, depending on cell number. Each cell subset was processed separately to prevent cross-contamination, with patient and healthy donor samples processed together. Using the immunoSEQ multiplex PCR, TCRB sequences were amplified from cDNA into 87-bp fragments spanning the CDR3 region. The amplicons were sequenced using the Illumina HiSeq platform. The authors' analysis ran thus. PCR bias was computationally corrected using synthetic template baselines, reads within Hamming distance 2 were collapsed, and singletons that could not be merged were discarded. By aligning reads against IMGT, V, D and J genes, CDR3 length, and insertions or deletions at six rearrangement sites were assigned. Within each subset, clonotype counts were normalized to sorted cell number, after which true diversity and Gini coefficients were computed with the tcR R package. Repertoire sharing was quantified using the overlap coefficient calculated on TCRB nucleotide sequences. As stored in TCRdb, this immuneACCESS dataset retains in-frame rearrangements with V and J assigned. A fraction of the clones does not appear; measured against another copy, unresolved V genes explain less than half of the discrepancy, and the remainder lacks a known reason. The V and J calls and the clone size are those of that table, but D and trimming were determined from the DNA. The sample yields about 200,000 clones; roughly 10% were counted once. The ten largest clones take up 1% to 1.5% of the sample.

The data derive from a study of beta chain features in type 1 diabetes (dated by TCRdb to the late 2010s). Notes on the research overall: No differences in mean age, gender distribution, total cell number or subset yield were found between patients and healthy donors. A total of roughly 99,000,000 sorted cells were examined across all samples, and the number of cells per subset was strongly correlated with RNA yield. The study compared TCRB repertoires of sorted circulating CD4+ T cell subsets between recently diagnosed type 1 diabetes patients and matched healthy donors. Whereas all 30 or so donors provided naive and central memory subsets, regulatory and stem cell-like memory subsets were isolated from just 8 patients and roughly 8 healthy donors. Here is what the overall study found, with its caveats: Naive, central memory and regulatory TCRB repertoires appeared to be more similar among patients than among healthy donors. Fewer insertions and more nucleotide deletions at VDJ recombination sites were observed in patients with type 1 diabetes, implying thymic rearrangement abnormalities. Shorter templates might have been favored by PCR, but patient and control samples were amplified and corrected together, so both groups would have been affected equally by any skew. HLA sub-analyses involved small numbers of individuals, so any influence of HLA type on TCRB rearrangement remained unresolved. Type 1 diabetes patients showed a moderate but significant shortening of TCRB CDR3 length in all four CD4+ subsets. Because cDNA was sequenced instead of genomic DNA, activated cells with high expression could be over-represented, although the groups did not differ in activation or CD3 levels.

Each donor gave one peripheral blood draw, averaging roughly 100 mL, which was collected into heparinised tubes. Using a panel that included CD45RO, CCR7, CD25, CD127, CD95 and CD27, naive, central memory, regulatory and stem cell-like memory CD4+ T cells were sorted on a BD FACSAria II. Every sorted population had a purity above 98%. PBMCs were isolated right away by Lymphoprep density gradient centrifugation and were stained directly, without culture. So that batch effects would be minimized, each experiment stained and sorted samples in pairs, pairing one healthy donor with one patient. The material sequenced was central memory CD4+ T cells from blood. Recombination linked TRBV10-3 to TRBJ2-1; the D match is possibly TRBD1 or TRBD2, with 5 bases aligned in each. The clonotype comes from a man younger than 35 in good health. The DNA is TGTGCCATCAGTTCTAACGGCTGGGGGAATGAGCAGTTCTTC. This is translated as CAISSNGWGNEQFF.